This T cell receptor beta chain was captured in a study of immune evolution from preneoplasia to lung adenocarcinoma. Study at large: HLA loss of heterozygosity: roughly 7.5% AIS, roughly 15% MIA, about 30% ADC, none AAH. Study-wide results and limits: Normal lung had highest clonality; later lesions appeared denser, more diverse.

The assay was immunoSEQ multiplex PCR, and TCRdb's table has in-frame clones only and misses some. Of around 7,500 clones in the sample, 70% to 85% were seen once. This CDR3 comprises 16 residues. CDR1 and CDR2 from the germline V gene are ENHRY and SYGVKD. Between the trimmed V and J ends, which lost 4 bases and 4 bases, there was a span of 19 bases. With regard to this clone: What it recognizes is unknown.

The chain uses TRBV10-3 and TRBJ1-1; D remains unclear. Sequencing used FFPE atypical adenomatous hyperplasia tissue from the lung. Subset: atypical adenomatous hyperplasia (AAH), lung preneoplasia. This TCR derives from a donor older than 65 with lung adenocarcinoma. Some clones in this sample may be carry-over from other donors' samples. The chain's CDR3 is CAISGDKAALSTEAFF. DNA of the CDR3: TGTGCCATCAGTGGCGACAAGGCCGCCCTGAGCACTGAAGCTTTCTTT.